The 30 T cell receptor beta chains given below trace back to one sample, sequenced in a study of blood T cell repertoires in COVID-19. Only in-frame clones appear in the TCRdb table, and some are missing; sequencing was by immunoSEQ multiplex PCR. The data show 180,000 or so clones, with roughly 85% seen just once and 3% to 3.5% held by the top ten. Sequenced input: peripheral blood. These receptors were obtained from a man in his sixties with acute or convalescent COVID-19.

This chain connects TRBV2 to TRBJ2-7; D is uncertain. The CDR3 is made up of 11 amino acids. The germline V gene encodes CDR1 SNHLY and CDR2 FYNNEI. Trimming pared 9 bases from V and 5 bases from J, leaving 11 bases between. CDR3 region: CASLASDEQYF. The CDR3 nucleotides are TGTGCCAGTTTAGCATCCGACGAGCAGTACTTC.

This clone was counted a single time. The CDR3 region has the DNA TGTGCCAGCAGCCTGGACAGGGTGGGGACAGATACGCAGTATTTT. Translation: CASSLDRVGTDTQYF. The V gene is TRBV11-2, the J gene TRBJ2-3, with TRBD1 matching over 8 bases. After removal of 5 bases from V and 3 bases from J, the junction contained 7 bases not matched to a gene. CDR1 is SGHAT and CDR2 is FQNNGV in the germline V gene. There are 15 residues in the CDR3. Using reference TRBV11-2 and TRBJ2-3 for the parts outside the CDR3, the full variable domain is EAGVAQSPRYKIIEKRQSVAFWCNPISGHATLYWYQQILGQGPKLLIQFQNNGVVDDSQLPKDRFSAERLKGVDSTLKIQPAKLEDSAVYLCASSLDRVGTDTQYFGPGTRLTVL.

The CDR3 sequence: CASSQGARETQYF. CDR3 coding DNA: TGTGCCAGCTCACAGGGGGCACGAGAGACCCAGTACTTC. The V and J genes are TRBV18 and TRBJ2-5; 7 bases map to TRBD1. The trim removed 4 bases at V and 4 bases at J, leaving 3 bases unmatched. The CDR3 has 13 residues. Germline loops: CDR1 KGHSH, CDR2 LQKENI.

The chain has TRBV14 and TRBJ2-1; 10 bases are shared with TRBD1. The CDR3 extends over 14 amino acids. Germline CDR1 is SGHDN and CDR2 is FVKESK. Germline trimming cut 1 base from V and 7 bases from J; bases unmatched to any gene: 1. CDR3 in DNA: TGTGCCAGCAGCCAAGGACAGGGGGCGAATGAGCAGTTCTTC. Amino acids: CASSQGQGANEQFF.

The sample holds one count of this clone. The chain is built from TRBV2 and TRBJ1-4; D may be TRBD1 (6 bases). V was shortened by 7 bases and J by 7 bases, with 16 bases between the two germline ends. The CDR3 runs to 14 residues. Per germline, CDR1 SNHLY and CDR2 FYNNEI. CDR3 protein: CASTPGFRGEKLFF. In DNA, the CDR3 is TGTGCCAGCACCCCGGGGTTCAGGGGTGAAAAACTGTTTTTT.

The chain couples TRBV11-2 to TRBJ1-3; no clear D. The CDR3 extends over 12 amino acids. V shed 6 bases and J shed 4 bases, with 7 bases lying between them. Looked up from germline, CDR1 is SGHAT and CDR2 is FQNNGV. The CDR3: CASRREGNTIYF. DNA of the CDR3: TGTGCCAGCAGGAGAGAGGGAAACACCATATATTTT.

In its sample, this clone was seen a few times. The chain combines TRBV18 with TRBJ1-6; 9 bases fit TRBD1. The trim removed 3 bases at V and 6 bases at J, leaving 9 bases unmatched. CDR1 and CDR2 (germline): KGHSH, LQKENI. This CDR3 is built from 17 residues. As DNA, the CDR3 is TGTGCCAGCTCACCCCAACCGGGACAGGGCCCTAATTCACCCCTCCACTTT. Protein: CASSPQPGQGPNSPLHF.

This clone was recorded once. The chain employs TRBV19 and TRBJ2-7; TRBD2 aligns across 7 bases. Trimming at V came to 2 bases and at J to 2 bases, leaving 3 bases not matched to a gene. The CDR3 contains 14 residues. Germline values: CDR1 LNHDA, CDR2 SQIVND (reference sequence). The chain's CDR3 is CASSIPGGPYEQYF. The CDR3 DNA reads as TGTGCCAGTAGTATACCGGGGGGACCCTACGAGCAGTACTTC.

DNA of the CDR3: TGTGCCAGCAGCCCCCATCGACTAGCGGGGTACAATGAGCAGTTCTTC. This gives the protein CASSPHRLAGYNEQFF. This chain joins TRBV28 and TRBJ2-1; 11 nucleotides agree with TRBD2. The CDR3 has 16 residues. Germline lookup yields CDR1 MDHEN and CDR2 SYDVKM. Losses at the gene ends were 6 bases for V and 4 bases for J; bases not matched to a gene: 8.

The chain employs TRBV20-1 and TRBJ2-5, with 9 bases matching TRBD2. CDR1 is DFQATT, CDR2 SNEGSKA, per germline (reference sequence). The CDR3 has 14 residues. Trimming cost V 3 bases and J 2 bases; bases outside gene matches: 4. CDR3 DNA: TGCAGTGCTAGTAAGACTAGCGGACAAGAGACCCAGTACTTC. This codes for CSASKTSGQETQYF.

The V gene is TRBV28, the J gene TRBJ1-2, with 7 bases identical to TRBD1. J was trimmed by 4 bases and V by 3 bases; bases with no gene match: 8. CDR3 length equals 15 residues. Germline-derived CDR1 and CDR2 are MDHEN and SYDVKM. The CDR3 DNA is TGTGCCAGCAGTTTCTCCCCCCAGGGGGGCTATGGCTACACCTTC. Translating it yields CASSFSPQGGYGYTF.

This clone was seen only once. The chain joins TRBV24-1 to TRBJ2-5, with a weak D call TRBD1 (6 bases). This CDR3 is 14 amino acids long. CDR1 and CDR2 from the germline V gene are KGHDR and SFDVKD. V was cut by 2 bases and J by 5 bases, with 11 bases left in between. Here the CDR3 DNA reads TGTGCCACCAGTGATTCCAGGGGTGGGGAGACCCAGTACTTC. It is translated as CATSDSRGGETQYF.

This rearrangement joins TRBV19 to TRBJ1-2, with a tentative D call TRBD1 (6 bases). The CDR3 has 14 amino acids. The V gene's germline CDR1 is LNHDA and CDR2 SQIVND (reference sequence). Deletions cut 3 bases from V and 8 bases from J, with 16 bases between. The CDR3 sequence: CASSIGTRSGGYTF. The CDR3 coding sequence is TGTGCCAGTAGTATCGGGACAAGGTCAGGCGGCTACACCTTC.

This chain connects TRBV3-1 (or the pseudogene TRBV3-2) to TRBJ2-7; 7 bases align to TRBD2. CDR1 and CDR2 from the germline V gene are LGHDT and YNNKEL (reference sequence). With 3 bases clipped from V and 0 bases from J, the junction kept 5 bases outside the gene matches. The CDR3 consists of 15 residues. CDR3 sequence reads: CASSHNGRSSYEQYF. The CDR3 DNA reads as TGTGCCAGCAGCCATAACGGGAGGAGCTCCTACGAGCAGTACTTC.

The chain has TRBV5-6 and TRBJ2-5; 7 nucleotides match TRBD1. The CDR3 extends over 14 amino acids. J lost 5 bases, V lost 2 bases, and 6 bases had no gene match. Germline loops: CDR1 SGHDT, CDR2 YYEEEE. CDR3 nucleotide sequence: TGTGCCAGCAGCTTAAGGGGACAGAAGGAGACCCAGTACTTC. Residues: CASSLRGQKETQYF.

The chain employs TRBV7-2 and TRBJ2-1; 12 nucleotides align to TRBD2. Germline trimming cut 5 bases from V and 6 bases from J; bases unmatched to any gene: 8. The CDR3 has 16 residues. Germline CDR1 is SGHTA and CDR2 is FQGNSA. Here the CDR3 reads CASSLQLGLAGNEQFF. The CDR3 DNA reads TGTGCCAGCAGCCTTCAATTGGGACTAGCGGGCAATGAGCAGTTCTTC.

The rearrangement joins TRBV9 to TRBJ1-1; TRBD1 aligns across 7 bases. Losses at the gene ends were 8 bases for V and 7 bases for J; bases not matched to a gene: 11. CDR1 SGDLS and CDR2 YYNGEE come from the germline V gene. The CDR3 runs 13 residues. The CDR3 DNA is TGTGCCAGTTCGTCGCAGGGGGATAGTGAAGCTTTCTTT. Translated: CASSSQGDSEAFF.

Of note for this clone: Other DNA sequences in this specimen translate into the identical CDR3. CDR3: CASSLAGTGVEKLFF. CDR3 nucleotide sequence: TGCGCCAGCAGCTTGGCGGGGACAGGGGTCGAAAAACTGTTTTTT. This chain uses TRBV5-1 with TRBJ1-4, with TRBD1 matching 10 bases. In germline, CDR1 is SGHRS, CDR2 YFSETQ. The CDR3 sequence is 15 residues long. Trimming cost V 0 bases and J 8 bases; bases outside gene matches: 4.

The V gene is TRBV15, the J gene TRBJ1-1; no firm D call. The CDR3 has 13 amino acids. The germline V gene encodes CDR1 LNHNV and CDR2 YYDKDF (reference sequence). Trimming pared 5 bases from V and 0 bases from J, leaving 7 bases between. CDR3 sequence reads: CATSQDMNTEAFF. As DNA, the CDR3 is TGTGCCACCAGCCAGGATATGAACACTGAAGCTTTCTTT.

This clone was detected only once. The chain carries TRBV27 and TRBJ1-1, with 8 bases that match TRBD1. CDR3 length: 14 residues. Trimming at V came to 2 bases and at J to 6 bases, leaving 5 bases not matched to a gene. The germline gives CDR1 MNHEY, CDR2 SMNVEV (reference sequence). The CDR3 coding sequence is TGTGCCAGCAGTTTAGCACAGGGGGGGTCTGAAGCTTTCTTT. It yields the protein CASSLAQGGSEAFF.

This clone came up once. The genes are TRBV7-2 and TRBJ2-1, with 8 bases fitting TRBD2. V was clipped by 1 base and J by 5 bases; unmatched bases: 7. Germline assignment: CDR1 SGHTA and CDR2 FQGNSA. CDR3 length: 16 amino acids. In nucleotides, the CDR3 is TGTGCCAGCAGCTTAGGTGGGACTAGTGTCCACAATGAGCAGTTCTTC. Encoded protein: CASSLGGTSVHNEQFF.

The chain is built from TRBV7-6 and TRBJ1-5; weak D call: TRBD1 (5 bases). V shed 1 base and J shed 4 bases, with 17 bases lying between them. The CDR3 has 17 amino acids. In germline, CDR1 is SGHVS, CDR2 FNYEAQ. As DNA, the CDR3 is TGTGCCAGCAGCTTAGGTCGGGGGATGAGTGTTAATCAGCCCCAGCATTTT. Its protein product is CASSLGRGMSVNQPQHF.

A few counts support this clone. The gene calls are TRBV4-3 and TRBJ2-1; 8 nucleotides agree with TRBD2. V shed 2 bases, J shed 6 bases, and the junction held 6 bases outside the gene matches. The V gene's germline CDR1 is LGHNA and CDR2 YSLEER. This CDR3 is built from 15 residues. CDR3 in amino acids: CASSQPSGGTNEQFF. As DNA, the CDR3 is TGCGCCAGCAGCCAACCCTCGGGGGGGACCAATGAGCAGTTCTTC.

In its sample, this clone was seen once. CDR3: CASSARLAIQETQYF. In nucleotides, the CDR3 is TGTGCCAGCAGTGCCAGACTAGCGATCCAAGAGACCCAGTACTTC. V gene TRBV2 combines with J gene TRBJ2-5; 8 bases are a match to TRBD2. J was trimmed by 1 base and V by 4 bases; bases with no gene match: 5. The CDR3 has 15 residues. Germline assignment: CDR1 SNHLY and CDR2 FYNNEI.

The CDR3 protein is CASSLAGLVYGYTF. The CDR3 nucleotides read TGTGCCAGCAGCTTGGCAGGGCTCGTCTATGGCTACACCTTC. The chain is built from TRBV5-8 and TRBJ1-2; TRBD1 might be the D (5 bases). V was trimmed by 0 bases and J by 4 bases, leaving 10 bases between them. This CDR3 has 14 amino acids. CDR1 and CDR2 (germline): SGHTS, YDEGEE. The variable domain in full, completed from reference TRBV5-8 and TRBJ1-2, reads EAGVTQSPTHLIKTRGQQATLRCSPISGHTSVYWYQQALGLGLQFLLWYDEGEERNRGNFPPRFSGRQFPNYSSELNVNALELEDSALYLCASSLAGLVYGYTFGSGTRLTVV.

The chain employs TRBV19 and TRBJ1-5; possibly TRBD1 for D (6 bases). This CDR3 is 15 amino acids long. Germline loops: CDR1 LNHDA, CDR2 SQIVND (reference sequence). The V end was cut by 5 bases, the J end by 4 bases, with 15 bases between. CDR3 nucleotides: TGTGCCAGTAGTGGGTGGACAGAGATGAATCAGCCCCAGCATTTT. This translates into CASSGWTEMNQPQHF.

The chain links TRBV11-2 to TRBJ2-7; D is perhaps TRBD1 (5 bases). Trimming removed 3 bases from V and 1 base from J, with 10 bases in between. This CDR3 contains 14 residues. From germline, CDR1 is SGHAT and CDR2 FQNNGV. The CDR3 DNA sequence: TGTGCCAGCAGCTTGAAAAACAGGTCCTACGAGCAGTACTTC. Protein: CASSLKNRSYEQYF.

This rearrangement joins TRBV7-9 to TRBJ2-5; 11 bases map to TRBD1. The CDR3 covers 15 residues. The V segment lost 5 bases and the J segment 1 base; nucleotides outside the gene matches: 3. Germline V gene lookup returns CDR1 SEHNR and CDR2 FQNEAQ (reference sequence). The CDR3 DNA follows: TGTGCCAGCAGCCCCGGGACAGGGGGCCAAGAGACCCAGTACTTC. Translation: CASSPGTGGQETQYF.

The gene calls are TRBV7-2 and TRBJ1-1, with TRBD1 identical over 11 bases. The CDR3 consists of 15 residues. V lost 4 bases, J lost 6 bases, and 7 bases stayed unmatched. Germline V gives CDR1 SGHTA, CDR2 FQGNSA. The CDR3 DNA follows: TGTGCCAGCAGCTCCGGGACAGGGGGATGGGCTGAAGCTTTCTTT. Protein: CASSSGTGGWAEAFF.

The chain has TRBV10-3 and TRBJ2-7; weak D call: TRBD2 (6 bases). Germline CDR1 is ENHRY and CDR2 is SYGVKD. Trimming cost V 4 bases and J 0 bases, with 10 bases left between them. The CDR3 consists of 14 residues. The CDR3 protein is CAISAGGNSYEQYF. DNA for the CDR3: TGTGCCATCAGTGCTGGCGGGAACTCCTACGAGCAGTACTTC.